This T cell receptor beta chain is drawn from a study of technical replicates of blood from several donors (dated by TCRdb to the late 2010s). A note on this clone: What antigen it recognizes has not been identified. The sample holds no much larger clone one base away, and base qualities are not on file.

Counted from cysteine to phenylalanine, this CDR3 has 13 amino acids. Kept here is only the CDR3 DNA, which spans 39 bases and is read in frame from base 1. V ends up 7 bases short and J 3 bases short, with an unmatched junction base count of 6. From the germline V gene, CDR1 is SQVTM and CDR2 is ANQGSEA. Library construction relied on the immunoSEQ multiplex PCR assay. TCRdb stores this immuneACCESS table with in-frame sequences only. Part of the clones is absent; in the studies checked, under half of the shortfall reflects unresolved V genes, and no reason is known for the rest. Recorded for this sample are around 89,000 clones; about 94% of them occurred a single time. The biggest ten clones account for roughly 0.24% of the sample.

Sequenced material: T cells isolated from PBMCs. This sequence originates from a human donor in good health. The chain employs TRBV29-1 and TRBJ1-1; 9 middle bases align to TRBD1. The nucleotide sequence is TGCAGCGCGGGACAGGGAGCGGACACTGAAGCTTTCTTT. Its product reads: CSAGQGADTEAFF.